This T cell receptor beta chain is drawn from a study of blood T cell repertoires in COVID-19 (dated by TCRdb to about 2020). Background on the whole study: The collaborator samples originated in the United States, Italy and Spain and spanned the acute and convalescent phases of COVID-19. A de-identified subject ID, COVID-19 status, age in years and sex were almost always included in the sample metadata. Subjects who had been exposed to COVID-19, were actively infected with it, or had recovered from it provided the deeply sampled blood TCRbeta repertoires that made up the dataset. The prospective study material was composed of cDNA or gDNA derived from T cells, B-cell-depleted T cells, or PBMCs. Samples came from the ongoing ImmuneRACE study (first 160 participants) plus 1,254 subjects from 6 global collaborators. The repertoires were released in a freely available public database intended as a resource for research on the immune response to SARS-CoV-2. Where available, HLA class I and class II types were taken from metadata supplied by the sample provider and were not determined by assay-based typing. What the work shows at the level of the full study, not this receptor alone: The amount of clinical and demographic metadata varied by source and participant and was provided uncurated.

From a lookup of the germline V gene, CDR1 and CDR2 are SGHTA and FQGNSA. The CDR3 contains 15 residues, cysteine and phenylalanine counted. The CDR3 DNA has 45 bases and is translated from base 1. The junction carries 17 bases between V and J, which are trimmed by 5 bases and 4 bases respectively. TCRbeta CDR3 regions were amplified from genomic DNA by means of the immunoSEQ Assay, a bias-controlled multiplex PCR. Concerning the study's data processing: The number of nucleated cells in each sample was estimated from the amplification of reference gene primers within the assay. Sequence reads were collapsed and filtered to measure the absolute abundance of every unique TCRbeta CDR3 rearrangement. For each sample, productive Simpson clonality was calculated as the square root of Simpson's diversity index across productive rearrangements. TCRdb stores this immuneACCESS table with in-frame sequences only. Part of the clones is absent; in the studies checked, under half of the shortfall reflects unresolved V genes, and no reason is known for the rest. The V and J calls and clone size come from that table; D and trimming were worked out from the DNA. This sample holds around 26,000 clones; approximately 66% were observed only once. More than 7% of the sample lies in the top ten.

Regarding this clone: Its antigen specificity is not known. Base-call qualities are not available, and no considerably larger clone is one nucleotide away.

Each collaborating institution followed its own protocols to collect whole blood in K2EDTA tubes. For TCRbeta analysis, collaborators shipped samples as frozen whole blood, isolated PBMCs, or DNA extracted from either of those sample types. The sequence derives from a man aged 60 to 69 with active or convalescent COVID-19. Sequenced material: peripheral blood. The rearrangement combines TRBV7-2 with TRBJ1-1, with the D gene call left open. The DNA reads TGTGCCAGCAGCCAAACGGGATGGGGTACCACTGAAGCTTTCTTT. This yields the protein CASSQTGWGTTEAFF.